A single sample gave rise to the 5 T cell receptor beta chains below, sequenced in a study of T cells after yellow fever vaccination. TCRdb processed the 5' RACE reads anew with MiXCR; each CDR3 protein has one entry. The sample has roughly 30,000 distinct CDR3 sequences; 5.5% to 8% are singletons. The input for sequencing was PBMCs, either bulk or a sorted T-cell subset (CD4+, CD8+, memory, or dextramer-sorted; not recorded which), taken on the day of the yellow fever booster vaccination. Source of these receptors: a man aged 30-40 years who received the YFV17D yellow fever vaccine.

To note about this clonotype: This may be a read error: a much more frequent sequence differs by one nucleotide. The V call is TRBV24-1, the J call TRBJ1-1; no firm D call. V was pared by 1 base and J by 13 bases, with 12 bases between. CDR1 is KGHDR, CDR2 SFDVKD, per germline. The CDR3 contains 12 residues. The CDR3 DNA follows: TGTGCCACCAGTGATTTCCTAGGTGTTGGTTTCTTT. Translating gives CATSDFLGVGFF.

The sample holds many counts of this clonotype. This chain joins TRBV27 and TRBJ2-3; tentatively, D is TRBD2 (6 bases). Trimming removed 8 bases at V and 8 bases at J, with 17 bases between. Germline assignment: CDR1 MNHEY and CDR2 SMNVEV (reference sequence). The CDR3 length is 13 residues. CDR3 sequence reads: CASGLEGPGTQYF. CDR3 bases: TGTGCCAGCGGCCTGGAGGGCCCCGGTACGCAGTATTTT.

This clonotype showed up just a few times. The gene calls are TRBV20-1 and TRBJ2-7; 7 bases agree with TRBD1. The CDR3 has 17 residues. The V gene's germline CDR1 is DFQATT and CDR2 SNEGSKA (reference sequence). V lost 6 bases and J lost 4; bases outside the gene matches: 21. CDR3 loop: CSAPPGTERASLYEQYF. CDR3 coding DNA: TGCAGTGCCCCGCCTGGGACAGAACGAGCTAGCCTATACGAGCAGTACTTC.

This clonotype was seen many times. The chain carries TRBV10-3 and TRBJ1-6, with unresolved D. The CDR3 consists of 14 residues. V dropped 8 bases and J dropped 8 bases, with 16 bases sitting between them. CDR1 ENHRY and CDR2 SYGVKD come from the germline V gene. The CDR3 spells CAISVQDRDSPLHF. DNA of the CDR3: TGTGCCATCTCGGTTCAGGACCGGGATTCACCCCTCCACTTT.

This clonotype has ten or more counts. The chain uses TRBV29-1 and TRBJ2-7; 7 nucleotides line up with TRBD2. The CDR3 is 14 amino acids. V lost 4 bases, J lost 0 bases, and 6 bases stayed unmatched. Germline CDR1 reads SQVTM; CDR2 reads ANQGSEA. DNA for the CDR3: TGCAGCGTTGGAACTAGCGAGAGCTCCTACGAGCAGTACTTC. Translating gives CSVGTSESSYEQYF.